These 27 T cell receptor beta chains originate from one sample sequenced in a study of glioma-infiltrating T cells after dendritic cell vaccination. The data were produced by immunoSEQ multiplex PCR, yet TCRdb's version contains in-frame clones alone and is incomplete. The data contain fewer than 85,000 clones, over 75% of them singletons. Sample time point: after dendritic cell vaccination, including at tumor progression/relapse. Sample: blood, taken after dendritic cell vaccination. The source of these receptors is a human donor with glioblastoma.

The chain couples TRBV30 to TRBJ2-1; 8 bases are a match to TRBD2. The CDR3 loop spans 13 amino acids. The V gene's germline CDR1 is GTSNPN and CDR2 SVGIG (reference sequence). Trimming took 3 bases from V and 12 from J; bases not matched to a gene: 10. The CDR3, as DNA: TGTGCCTGGAGCCCGGGGGGGCTCTGGGGGCAGTTCTTC. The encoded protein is CAWSPGGLWGQFF.

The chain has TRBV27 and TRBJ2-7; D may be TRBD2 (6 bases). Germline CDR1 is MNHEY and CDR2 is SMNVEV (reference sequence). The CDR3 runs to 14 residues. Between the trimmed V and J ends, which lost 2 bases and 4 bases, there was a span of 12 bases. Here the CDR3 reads CASSLIGTGYEQYF. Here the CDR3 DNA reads TGTGCCAGCAGTTTAATAGGGACTGGTTACGAGCAGTACTTC.

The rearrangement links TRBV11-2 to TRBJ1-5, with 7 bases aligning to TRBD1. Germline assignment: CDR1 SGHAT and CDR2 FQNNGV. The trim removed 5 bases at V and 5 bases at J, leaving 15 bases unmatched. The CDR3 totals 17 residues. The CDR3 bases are TGTGCCAGCAGCACCGGACAGGTCTTCTCCCCCGATCAGCCCCAGCATTTT. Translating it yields CASSTGQVFSPDQPQHF. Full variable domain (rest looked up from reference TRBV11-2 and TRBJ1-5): EAGVAQSPRYKIIEKRQSVAFWCNPISGHATLYWYQQILGQGPKLLIQFQNNGVVDDSQLPKDRFSAERLKGVDSTLKIQPAKLEDSAVYLCASSTGQVFSPDQPQHFGDGTRLSIL.

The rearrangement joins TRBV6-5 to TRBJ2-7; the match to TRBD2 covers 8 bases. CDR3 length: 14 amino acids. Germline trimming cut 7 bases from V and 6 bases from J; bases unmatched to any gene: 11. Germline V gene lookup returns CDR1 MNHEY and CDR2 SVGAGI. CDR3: CASTSSGRVAEQYF. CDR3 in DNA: TGTGCCAGCACCTCAAGCGGGAGAGTCGCCGAGCAGTACTTC.

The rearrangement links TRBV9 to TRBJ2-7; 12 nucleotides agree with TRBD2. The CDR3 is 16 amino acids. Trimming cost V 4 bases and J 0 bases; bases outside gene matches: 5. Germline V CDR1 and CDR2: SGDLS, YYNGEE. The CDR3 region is CASSFGTSGYSYEQYF. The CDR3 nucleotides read TGTGCCAGCAGCTTTGGGACTAGCGGGTACTCCTACGAGCAGTACTTC.

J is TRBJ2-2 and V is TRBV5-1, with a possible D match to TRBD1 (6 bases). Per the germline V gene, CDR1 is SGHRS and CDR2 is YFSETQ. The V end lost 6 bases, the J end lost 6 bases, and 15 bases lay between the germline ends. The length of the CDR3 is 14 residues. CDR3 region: CASTLGQPAGELFF. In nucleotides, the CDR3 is TGCGCCAGCACTCTTGGACAGCCGGCCGGGGAGCTGTTTTTT.

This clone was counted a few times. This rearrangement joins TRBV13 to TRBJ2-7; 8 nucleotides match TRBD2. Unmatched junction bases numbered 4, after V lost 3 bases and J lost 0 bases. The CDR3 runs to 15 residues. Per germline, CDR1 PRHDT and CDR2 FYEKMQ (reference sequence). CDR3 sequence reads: CASSFRGGVSYEQYF. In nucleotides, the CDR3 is TGTGCCAGCAGCTTTCGGGGGGGAGTCTCCTACGAGCAGTACTTC.

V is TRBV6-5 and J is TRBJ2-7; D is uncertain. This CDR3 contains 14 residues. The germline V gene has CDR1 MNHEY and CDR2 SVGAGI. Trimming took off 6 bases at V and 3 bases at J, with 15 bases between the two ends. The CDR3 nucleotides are TGTGCCAGCAGAGAAGGAGTGTATGTCTACGAGCAGTACTTC. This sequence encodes CASREGVYVYEQYF.

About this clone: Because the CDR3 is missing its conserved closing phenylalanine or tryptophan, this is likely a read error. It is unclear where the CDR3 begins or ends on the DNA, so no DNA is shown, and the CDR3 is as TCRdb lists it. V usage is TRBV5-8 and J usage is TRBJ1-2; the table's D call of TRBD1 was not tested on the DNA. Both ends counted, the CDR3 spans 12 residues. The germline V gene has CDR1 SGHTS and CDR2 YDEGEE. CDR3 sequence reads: CASSLRRGDRGG.

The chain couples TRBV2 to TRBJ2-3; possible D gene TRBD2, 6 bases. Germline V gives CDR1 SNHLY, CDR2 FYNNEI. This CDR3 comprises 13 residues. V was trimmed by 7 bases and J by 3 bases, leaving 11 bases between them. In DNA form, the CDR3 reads TGTGCCAGCAAAGGAGGGGAAACAGATACGCAGTATTTT. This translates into CASKGGETDTQYF.

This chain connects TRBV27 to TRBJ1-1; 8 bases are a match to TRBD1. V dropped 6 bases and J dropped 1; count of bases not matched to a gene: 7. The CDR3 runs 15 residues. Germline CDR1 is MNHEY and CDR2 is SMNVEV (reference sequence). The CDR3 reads CASSPRDRRNTEAFF. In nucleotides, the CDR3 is TGTGCCAGCAGCCCACGGGACAGGAGGAACACTGAAGCTTTCTTT.

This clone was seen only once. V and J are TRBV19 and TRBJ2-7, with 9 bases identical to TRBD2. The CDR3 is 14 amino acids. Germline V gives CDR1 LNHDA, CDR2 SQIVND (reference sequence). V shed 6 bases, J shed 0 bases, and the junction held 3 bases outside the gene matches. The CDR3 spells CASRASGVSYEQYF. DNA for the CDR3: TGTGCCAGTAGGGCTAGCGGGGTCTCCTACGAGCAGTACTTC.

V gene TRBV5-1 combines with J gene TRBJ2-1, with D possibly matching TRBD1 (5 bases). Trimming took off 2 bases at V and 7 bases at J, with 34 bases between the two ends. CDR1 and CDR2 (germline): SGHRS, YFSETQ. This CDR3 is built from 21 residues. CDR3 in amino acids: CASSLSPRPLQPGQAGNEQFF. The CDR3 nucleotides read TGCGCCAGCAGCTTAAGTCCTAGGCCCCTCCAACCGGGTCAGGCAGGGAATGAGCAGTTCTTC.

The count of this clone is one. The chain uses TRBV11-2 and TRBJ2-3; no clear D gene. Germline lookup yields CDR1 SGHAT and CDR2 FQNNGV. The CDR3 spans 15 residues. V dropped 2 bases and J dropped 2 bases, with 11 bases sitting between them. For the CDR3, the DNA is TGTGCCAGCAGCTTAAATAGCCTAGACACAGATACGCAGTATTTT. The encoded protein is CASSLNSLDTDTQYF. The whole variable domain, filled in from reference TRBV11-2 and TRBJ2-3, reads EAGVAQSPRYKIIEKRQSVAFWCNPISGHATLYWYQQILGQGPKLLIQFQNNGVVDDSQLPKDRFSAERLKGVDSTLKIQPAKLEDSAVYLCASSLNSLDTDTQYFGPGTRLTVL.

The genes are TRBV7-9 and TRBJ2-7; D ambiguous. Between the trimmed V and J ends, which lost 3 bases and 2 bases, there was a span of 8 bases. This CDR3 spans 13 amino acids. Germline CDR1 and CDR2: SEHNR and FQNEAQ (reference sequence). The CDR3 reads CASSFPLAYEQYF. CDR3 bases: TGTGCCAGCAGCTTCCCCCTAGCCTACGAGCAGTACTTC. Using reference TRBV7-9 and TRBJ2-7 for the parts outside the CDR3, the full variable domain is DTGVSQNPRHKITKRGQNVTFRCDPISEHNRLYWYRQTLGQGPEFLTYFQNEAQLEKSRLLSDRFSAERPKGSFSTLEIQRTEQGDSAMYLCASSFPLAYEQYFGPGTRLTVT.

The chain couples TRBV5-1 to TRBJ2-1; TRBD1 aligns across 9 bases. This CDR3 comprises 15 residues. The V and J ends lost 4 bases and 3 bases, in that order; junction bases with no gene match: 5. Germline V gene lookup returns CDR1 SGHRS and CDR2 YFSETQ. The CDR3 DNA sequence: TGCGCCAGCAGCGCGGGGACAGGGAGCTACAATGAGCAGTTCTTC. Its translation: CASSAGTGSYNEQFF. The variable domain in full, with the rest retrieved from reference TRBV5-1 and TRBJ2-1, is KAGVTQTPRYLIKTRGQQVTLSCSPISGHRSVSWYQQTPGQGLQFLFEYFSETQRNKGNFPGRFSGRQFSNSRSEMNVSTLELGDSALYLCASSAGTGSYNEQFFGPGTRLTVL.

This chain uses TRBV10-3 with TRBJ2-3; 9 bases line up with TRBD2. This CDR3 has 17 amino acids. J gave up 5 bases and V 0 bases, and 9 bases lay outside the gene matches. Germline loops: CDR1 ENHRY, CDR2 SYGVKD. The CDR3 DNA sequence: TGTGCCATCAGTGAGTCGAGGCGGGGGGGCCAGGGAGATACGCAGTATTTT. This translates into CAISESRRGGQGDTQYF.

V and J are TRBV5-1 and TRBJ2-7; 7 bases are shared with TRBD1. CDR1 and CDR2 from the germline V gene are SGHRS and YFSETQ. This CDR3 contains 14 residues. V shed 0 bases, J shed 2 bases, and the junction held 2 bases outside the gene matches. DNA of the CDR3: TGCGCCAGCAGCTTGGGACAGGGCCCCTACGAGCAGTACTTC. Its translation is CASSLGQGPYEQYF.

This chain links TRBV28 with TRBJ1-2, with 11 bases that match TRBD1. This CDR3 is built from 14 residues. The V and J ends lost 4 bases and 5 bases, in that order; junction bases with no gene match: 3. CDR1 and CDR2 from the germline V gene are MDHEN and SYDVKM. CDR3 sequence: CASSSGTGGYGYTF. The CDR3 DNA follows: TGTGCCAGCAGTTCCGGGACAGGGGGTTATGGCTACACCTTC.

For the CDR3, the DNA is TGTGCCAGTAGTATCCAAGCCGAATACGAGCAGTACTTC. Its translation: CASSIQAEYEQYF. This sequence joins TRBV19 and TRBJ2-7; D ambiguous. The CDR3 runs to 13 residues. The V gene lost 3 bases and the J gene lost 4 bases, with 10 bases spanning the gap. Germline loops: CDR1 LNHDA, CDR2 SQIVND (reference sequence).

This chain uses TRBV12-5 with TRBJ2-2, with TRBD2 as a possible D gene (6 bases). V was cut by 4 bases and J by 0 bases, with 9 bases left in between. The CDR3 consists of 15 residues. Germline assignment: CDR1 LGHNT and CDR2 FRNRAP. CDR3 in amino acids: CASGYGGSNTGELFF. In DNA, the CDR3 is TGTGCTAGTGGTTACGGGGGTTCGAACACCGGGGAGCTGTTTTTT. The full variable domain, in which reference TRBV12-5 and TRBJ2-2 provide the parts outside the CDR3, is DARVTQTPRHKVTEMGQEVTMRCQPILGHNTVFWYRQTMMQGLELLAYFRNRAPLDDSGMPKDRFSAEMPDATLATLKIQPSEPRDSAVYFCASGYGGSNTGELFFGEGSRLTVL.

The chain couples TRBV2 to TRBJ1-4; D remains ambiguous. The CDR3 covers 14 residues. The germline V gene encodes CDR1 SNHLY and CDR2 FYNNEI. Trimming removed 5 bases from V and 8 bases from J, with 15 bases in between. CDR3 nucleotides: TGTGCCAGCAGTCCTACCTGGGCCACGGAAAAACTGTTTTTT. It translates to CASSPTWATEKLFF. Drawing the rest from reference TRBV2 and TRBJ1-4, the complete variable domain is EPEVTQTPSHQVTQMGQEVILRCVPISNHLYFYWYRQILGQKVEFLVSFYNNEISEKSEIFDDQFSVERPDGSNFTLKIRSTKLEDSAMYFCASSPTWATEKLFFGSGTQLSVL.

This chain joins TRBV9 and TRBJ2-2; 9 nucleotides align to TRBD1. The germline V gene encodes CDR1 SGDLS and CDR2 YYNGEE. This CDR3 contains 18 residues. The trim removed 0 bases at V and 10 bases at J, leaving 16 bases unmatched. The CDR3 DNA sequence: TGTGCCAGCAGCGTAGCCGGGACAGGGTCGTTAATATTACCGGAGCTGTTTTTT. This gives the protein CASSVAGTGSLILPELFF.

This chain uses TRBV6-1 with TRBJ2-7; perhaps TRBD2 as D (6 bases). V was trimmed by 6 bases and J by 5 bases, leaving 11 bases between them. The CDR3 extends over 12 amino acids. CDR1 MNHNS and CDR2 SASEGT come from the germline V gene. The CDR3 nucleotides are TGTGCCAGCAGCCTGGGACTGGACGAGCAGTACTTC. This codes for CASSLGLDEQYF.

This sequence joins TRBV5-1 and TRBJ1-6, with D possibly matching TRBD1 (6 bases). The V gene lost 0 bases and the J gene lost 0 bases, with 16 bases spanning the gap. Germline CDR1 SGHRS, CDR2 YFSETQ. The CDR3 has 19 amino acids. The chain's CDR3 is CASSLEGQTSSSYNSPLHF. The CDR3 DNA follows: TGCGCCAGCAGCTTGGAGGGACAAACGTCGAGCTCCTATAATTCACCCCTCCACTTT.

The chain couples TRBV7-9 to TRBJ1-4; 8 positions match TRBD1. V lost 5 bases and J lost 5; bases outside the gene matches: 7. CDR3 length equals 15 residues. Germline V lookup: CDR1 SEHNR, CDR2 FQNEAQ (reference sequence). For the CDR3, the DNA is TGTGCCAGCAGCAACAGACAGGGGAAAAATGAAAAACTGTTTTTT. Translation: CASSNRQGKNEKLFF.

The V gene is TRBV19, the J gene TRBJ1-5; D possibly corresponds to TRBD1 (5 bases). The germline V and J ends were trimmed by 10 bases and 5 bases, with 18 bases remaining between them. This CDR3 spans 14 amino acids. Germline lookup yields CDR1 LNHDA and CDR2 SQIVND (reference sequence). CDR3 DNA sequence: TGTGCCACCCACGGGGGGTCTCGGGATCAGCCCCAGCATTTT. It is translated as CATHGGSRDQPQHF.